This TCR beta chain stems from a study of T cells after posttransplantation cyclophosphamide. This clone was seen ten or more times. Its antigen remains unknown. Between the trimmed V and J ends, which lost 10 bases and 6 bases, there was a span of 22 bases. The CDR3 is 14 residues long. Germline V CDR1 and CDR2: SGHVS, FNYEAQ. Some clones are missing from TCRdb's copy, which holds only in-frame ones; the method was immunoSEQ multiplex PCR. This repertoire holds a few thousand clones, and none appear only once. Busulfan-fludarabine conditioning, marrow transplant, and cyclophosphamide on days +3 and +4 were administered. Study outcomes and limitations: Later blood repertoires were often dominated by clones from the donor CD8+ memory compartment. TRB clonality was highly associated with recipient CMV seropositivity and reactivation.

This chain links TRBV7-6 with TRBJ2-7; D perhaps matches TRBD2 (6 bases). Sequenced material: PBMCs, taken after allogeneic stem cell transplant with posttransplant cyclophosphamide. The source is a male patient aged 60-70 years who received an allogeneic stem cell transplant from a related donor and was CMV-positive. The T cells may partly be graft donor cells. CDR3: CATSSKTGGAEQYF. CDR3 DNA sequence: TGTGCCACCTCAAGTAAGACCGGAGGGGCCGAGCAGTACTTC.